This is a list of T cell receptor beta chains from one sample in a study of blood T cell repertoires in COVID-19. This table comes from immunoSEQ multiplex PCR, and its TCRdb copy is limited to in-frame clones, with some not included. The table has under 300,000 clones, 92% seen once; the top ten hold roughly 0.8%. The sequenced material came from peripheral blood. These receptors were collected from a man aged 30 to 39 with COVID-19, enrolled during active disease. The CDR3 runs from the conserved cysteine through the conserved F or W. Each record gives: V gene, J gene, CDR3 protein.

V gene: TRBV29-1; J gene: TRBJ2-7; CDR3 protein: CSVEGGQRGYYEQYF
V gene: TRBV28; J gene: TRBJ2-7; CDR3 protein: CASSFRGGRSYEQYF
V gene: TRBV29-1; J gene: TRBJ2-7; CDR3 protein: CSVEDGAGGAYEQYF
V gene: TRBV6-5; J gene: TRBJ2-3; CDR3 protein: CASRTQGRTDTQYF
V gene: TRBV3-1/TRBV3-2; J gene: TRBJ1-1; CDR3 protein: CASSHAWGRDTEAFF
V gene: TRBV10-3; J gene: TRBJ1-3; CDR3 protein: CAISGVGWTGNTIYF
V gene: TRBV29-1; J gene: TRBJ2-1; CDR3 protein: CSVKQGFSSNEQFF
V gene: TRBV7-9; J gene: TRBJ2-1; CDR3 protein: CASSLGGRTRYNEQFF
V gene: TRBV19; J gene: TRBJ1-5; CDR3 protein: CASSILHRGQPQHF
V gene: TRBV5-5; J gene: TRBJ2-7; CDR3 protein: CASSSVVGGTYEQYF
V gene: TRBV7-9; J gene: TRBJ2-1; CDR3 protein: CASSRTDRGSEQFF
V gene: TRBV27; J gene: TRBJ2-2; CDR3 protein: CASSLSPSGFRELFF
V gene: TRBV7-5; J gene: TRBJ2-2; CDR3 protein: CVRSLVHSATGELFF
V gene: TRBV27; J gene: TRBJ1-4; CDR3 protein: CASSFEGIPEKLFF
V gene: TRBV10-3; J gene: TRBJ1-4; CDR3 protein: CAISVEGGATNEKLFF
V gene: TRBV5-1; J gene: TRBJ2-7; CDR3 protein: CASSRTGGLDEQYF
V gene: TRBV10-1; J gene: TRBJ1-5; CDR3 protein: CASSAPPGQGDCNQPQHF
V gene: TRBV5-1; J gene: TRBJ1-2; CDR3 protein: CASSLWTGALRDGYTF
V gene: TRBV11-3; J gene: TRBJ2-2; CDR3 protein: CASSLVFGNTGELFF
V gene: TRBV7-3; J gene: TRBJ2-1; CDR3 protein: CASSLGPRGGAHNEQFF
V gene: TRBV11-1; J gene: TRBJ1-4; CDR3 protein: CASSQRTGYEKLFF
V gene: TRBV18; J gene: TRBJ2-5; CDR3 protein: CASSSRLAGGMAETQYF
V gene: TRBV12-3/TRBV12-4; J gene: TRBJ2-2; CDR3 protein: CASNGVRGELFF
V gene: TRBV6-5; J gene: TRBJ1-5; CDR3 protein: CASRRQGNQPQHF